This T cell receptor beta chain comes out of a study of beta chain features in type 1 diabetes. Since all of the isolated RNA was reverse transcribed, expressed TCRB transcripts were what got sequenced. Libraries were prepared by immunoSEQ multiplex PCR; TCRdb keeps only in-frame clonotypes and omits some of them. The table has under 300,000 clones, 25% to 30% seen once. Sampling consisted of one heparinised blood draw per donor, averaging around 100 mL. CD45RO/CCR7/CD25/CD127/CD95/CD27 separated CD4+ naive, central memory, regulatory and stem cell-like memory cells by sorting. This clone was detected only a few times. The V and J ends lost 11 bases and 14 bases respectively, with 21 bases between them. CDR3 size: 11 residues. Germline assignment: CDR1 MNHNS and CDR2 SASEGT.

The clonotype was recovered from a man aged 25 to 40 in good health. This chain joins TRBV6-1 and TRBJ2-5, with a possible D match to TRBD2 (7 bases). Material for sequencing was central memory CD4+ T cells from blood. The DNA of the CDR3 is TGTGCCGGACAGACCGGACTAGAACAATACTTC. It codes for CAGQTGLEQYF.